This TCR beta chain was sequenced in a study of blood T cell repertoires in COVID-19 (dated by TCRdb to the early 2020s). Background on the whole study: Collaborator samples came from the United States, Italy and Spain and covered acute and convalescent phases of COVID-19. Where available, HLA class I and class II types were taken from metadata supplied by the sample provider and were not determined by assay-based typing. The repertoires were released in a freely available public database intended as a resource for research on the immune response to SARS-CoV-2. The sample metadata nearly always contained a de-identified subject ID, COVID-19 status, age in years and sex. Subjects who had been exposed to COVID-19, were actively infected with it, or had recovered from it provided the deeply sampled blood TCRbeta repertoires that made up the dataset. The material from the prospective study consisted of cDNA or gDNA derived from T cells, B-cell-depleted T cells, or PBMCs. Samples were obtained from the ongoing ImmuneRACE study (first 160 participants) and from over 1,000 subjects provided by 6 global collaborators. Broader findings and caveats from the paper: Clinical and demographic metadata were provided uncurated, with the amount varying by source and participant.

The collaborating institutions used their own protocols to collect whole blood in K2EDTA tubes. For TCRbeta analysis, collaborator samples were shipped as frozen whole blood, as isolated PBMCs, or as DNA extracted from either sample type. The germline V gene yields SGHTS for CDR1 and YDEGEE for CDR2. V is cut by 0 bases and J by 3 bases, and the space between the germline ends is 9 bases. Including cysteine and phenylalanine, the CDR3 has 14 amino acids. Of the read, only the CDR3 DNA is kept; its 42 bases are in frame from base 1. With respect to this clone: Its binding antigen is unknown. No quality values exist for individual bases; no much larger clone is one base distant.

The immunoSEQ Assay, a bias-controlled multiplex PCR, was used to amplify TCRbeta CDR3 regions from genomic DNA. The paper's data handling went like this. Within the assay, amplification of reference gene primers was used to estimate how many nucleated cells each sample contained. To quantify the absolute abundance of each unique TCRbeta CDR3 rearrangement, sequence reads were collapsed and filtered. For each sample, productive Simpson clonality was calculated by taking the square root of Simpson's diversity index across productive rearrangements. TCRdb provides this immuneACCESS table in a form limited to in-frame rearrangements. Some clones are lacking; in checked studies, under half of them reflect an unresolved V gene, and why the rest are absent is not known. The V and J calls and clone size were taken over from that table, and D and trimming were inferred from the DNA. Counted in this sample were about 250,000 clones; just under 85% of them appeared once. Jointly, the top ten make up 3.5% to 4.5% of the sample.

The chain is made from TRBV5-8 and TRBJ1-1; no D gene can be assigned with confidence. The source material was peripheral blood. The receptor was derived from a man in his forties or fifties with acute or convalescent COVID-19. The bases read TGTGCCAGCAGCTTGGTTTACGGGGACACTGAAGCTTTCTTT. Protein translation: CASSLVYGDTEAFF.